This section outlines one T cell receptor beta chain sequence together with its context. In the study's own analysis: Estimated nucleated cell counts came from reference gene primer amplification. Sequencing used immunoSEQ multiplex PCR; TCRdb keeps in-frame clones, though not all of them. V and J calls and clone size are as listed in that table; D and trimming were resolved from the DNA. Found here are some 180,000 clones, nearly 90% of them singletons; the top ten hold 0.5% to 0.75%. Trimming removed 10 bases from V and 8 bases from J, with 20 bases in between. The CDR3 extends over 13 amino acids. Germline V gene lookup returns CDR1 MNHEY and CDR2 SVGAGI. The data originate from a study of blood T cell repertoires in COVID-19. Overall study context: From T cells, B-cell-depleted T cells, or PBMCs came the material, which was cDNA or gDNA.

The gene calls are TRBV6-5 and TRBJ1-2; D is uncertain. Sequences were obtained from peripheral blood. The receptor comes from a man aged 45-65 years with acute or convalescent COVID-19. CDR3 amino acids: CATTSRLVQGYTF. CDR3 nucleotide sequence: TGTGCCACCACATCCCGACTCGTGCAAGGCTACACCTTC.